Below, 15 T cell receptor beta chains from the same sample are listed, as sequenced in a study of T cell repertoires in cytomegalovirus infection (dated by TCRdb to the late 2010s). Their antigen targets remain unknown. The sequencing machine was an Illumina HiSeq 1500. TCRdb trimmed public reads at Q25 via fastp, called clones via MiXCR and kept in-frame beta chains. Entries that share a CDR3 protein sequence are merged under the most common genes and DNA. The table for this sample lists about 52,000 distinct CDR3 sequences; roughly 21% of them were counted only once. About 80% of the sample is in the top ten clones. The intended sense of this specimen's treatment or condition label: in vitro stimulation with specific CMV peptide epitopes to enrich CMV-specific T cells. The starting material was CD8+ T cells from cultured PBMCs, obtained from culture after CMV antigen stimulation. These receptors all come from a human donor in good health (CMV status not recorded). Some clones in this sample may be carry-over from other donors' samples.

This clonotype has just a few counts. The rearrangement joins TRBV6-4 to TRBJ2-3; TRBD1 or TRBD2 may be the D gene (5 bases each). Trimming took 3 bases from V and 1 from J, leaving 8 bases between them. The germline gives CDR1 MRHNA, CDR2 SNTAGT. The CDR3 has 14 residues. This CDR3 reads CASSEGDGTDTQYF. For the CDR3, the DNA is TGTGCCAGCAGTGAGGGGGACGGCACAGATACGCAGTATTTT.

This clonotype turned up a few times. J is TRBJ2-5 and V is TRBV6-6; 9 nucleotides line up with TRBD2. Germline-derived CDR1 and CDR2 are MNHNY and SVGAGI (reference sequence). The CDR3 has 14 amino acids. With V trimmed by 4 bases and J by 5 bases, 5 bases remained unmatched. CDR3 nucleotides: TGTGCCAGCAGTTTAGCGGGGGTGCAGGAGACCCAGTACTTC. It translates to CASSLAGVQETQYF.

This clonotype was counted a few times. CDR3 loop: CASSSSSGGPYNEQFF. CDR3 in DNA: TGTGCCAGCAGTTCATCTAGCGGGGGCCCCTACAATGAGCAGTTCTTC. J is TRBJ2-1 and V is TRBV12-3 or TRBV12-4; 10 bases align to TRBD2. J was trimmed by 2 bases and V by 4 bases; bases with no gene match: 5. This CDR3 is built from 16 residues.

The chain uses TRBV19 and TRBJ1-6; D call uncertain. CDR1 LNHDA and CDR2 SQIVND come from the germline V gene (reference sequence). V lost 4 bases and J lost 7, with 11 bases in between. There are 14 residues in the CDR3. The DNA of the CDR3 is TGTGCCAGTAGTAACCCGGGGAGGAATTCACCCCTCCACTTT. Its translation is CASSNPGRNSPLHF. Looking up the rest from reference TRBV19 and TRBJ1-6 gives the full variable domain: DGGITQSPKYLFRKEGQNVTLSCEQNLNHDAMYWYRQDPGQGLRLIYYSQIVNDFQKGDIAEGYSVSREKKESFPLTVTSAQKNPTAFYLCASSNPGRNSPLHFGNGTRLTVT.

This clonotype was recorded a few times. This chain connects TRBV7-6 to TRBJ2-2; no clear D gene. The V end lost 5 bases, the J end lost 5 bases, and 21 bases lay between the germline ends. Per germline, CDR1 SGHVS and CDR2 FNYEAQ. The CDR3 has 17 residues. CDR3 sequence (DNA): TGTGCCAGCAGCATATCCCGGGCGGCCTCTAGGACCGGGGAGCTGTTTTTT. This encodes CASSISRAASRTGELFF.

This clonotype was detected only a few times. The J gene is TRBJ2-1, the V gene TRBV7-2; 8 positions agree with TRBD1. From germline, CDR1 is SGHTA and CDR2 FQGNSA. Unmatched junction bases numbered 6, after V lost 5 bases and J lost 6 bases. The CDR3 contains 14 residues. The CDR3 is CASSPGTGRNEQFF. Here the CDR3 DNA reads TGTGCCAGCAGCCCCGGGACAGGCCGCAATGAGCAGTTCTTC.

In this sample, this clonotype turned up a few times. The chain recombines TRBV19 with TRBJ2-7; no definite D call. The CDR3 has 13 amino acids. Trimming removed 8 bases at V and 4 bases at J, with 15 bases between. Germline-derived CDR1 and CDR2 are LNHDA and SQIVND (reference sequence). This CDR3 reads CASRVRPGYEQYF. In nucleotides, the CDR3 is TGTGCCAGTCGAGTTCGACCTGGATACGAGCAGTACTTC.

This chain links TRBV2 with TRBJ2-7, with D hard to call. The CDR3 has 12 residues. The V end lost 3 bases, the J end lost 2 bases, and 5 bases lay between the germline ends. CDR1 and CDR2 from the germline V gene are SNHLY and FYNNEI. The DNA for the CDR3 is TGTGCCAGCAGTGAGGGTCCCTACGAGCAGTACTTC. Amino acid sequence: CASSEGPYEQYF.

Only a few counts were recorded for this clonotype. This chain links TRBV7-9 with TRBJ2-5; 8 nucleotides agree with TRBD2. The CDR3 runs 14 residues. Trimming removed 4 bases from V and 3 bases from J; junction bases left unmatched: 4. Germline loops: CDR1 SEHNR, CDR2 FQNEAQ (reference sequence). CDR3 nucleotides: TGTGCCAGCAGCTCGTCGGGAGGGAAAGAGACCCAGTACTTC. Translated, it gives CASSSSGGKETQYF.

This chain links TRBV7-2 with TRBJ2-2; TRBD1 matches 8 bases. V trimming: 5 bases; J trimming: 7 bases; junction bases outside the gene matches: 12. In germline, CDR1 is SGHTA, CDR2 FQGNSA. The CDR3 runs 16 residues. The CDR3 reads CASSELDRARGGELFF. The CDR3 DNA follows: TGTGCCAGCAGCGAACTGGACAGGGCGAGAGGCGGGGAGCTGTTTTTT.

The rearrangement joins TRBV4-1 to TRBJ1-6; TRBD1 aligns across 7 bases. The CDR3 is 17 amino acids. Trimming at V came to 0 bases and at J to 7 bases, leaving 9 bases not matched to a gene. CDR1 and CDR2 (germline): MGHRA, YSYEKL. CDR3 amino acids: CASSQEGRQGVNSPLHF. Written as DNA, the CDR3 is TGCGCCAGCAGCCAAGAGGGGAGGCAGGGGGTGAATTCACCCCTCCACTTT.

The chain couples TRBV28 to TRBJ2-7, with 7 bases aligning to TRBD1. Trimming at V came to 6 bases and at J to 2 bases, leaving 13 bases not matched to a gene. Looked up from germline, CDR1 is MDHEN and CDR2 is SYDVKM. This CDR3 comprises 16 residues. CDR3 coding DNA: TGTGCCAGCAGATATAGACAGGGCGGTTTAGCCTACGAGCAGTACTTC. Protein sequence: CASRYRQGGLAYEQYF.

The chain employs TRBV7-9 and TRBJ1-2, with unresolved D. The germline CDR1 and CDR2 sequences are SEHNR and FQNEAQ (reference sequence). The CDR3 contains 14 residues. With 5 bases removed from V and 4 bases from J, the gap between germline ends came to 14 bases. The CDR3 sequence: CASSPGEPFYGYTF. The CDR3 DNA follows: TGTGCCAGCAGCCCCGGCGAACCCTTCTATGGCTACACCTTC.

The chain carries TRBV7-6 and TRBJ2-7; D remains ambiguous. V lost 2 bases and J 1 base, leaving 6 bases between the germline ends. The CDR3 covers 13 residues. Germline loops: CDR1 SGHVS, CDR2 FNYEAQ. CDR3 sequence reads: CASSLSESYEQYF. DNA of the CDR3: TGTGCCAGCAGCTTAAGCGAATCCTACGAGCAGTACTTC.

CDR3 in DNA: TGCGCCAGCAGCCTTAAGCCGGACGGCTACGAGCAGTACTTC. Its protein product is CASSLKPDGYEQYF. This chain joins TRBV4-1 and TRBJ2-7; no clear D. The ends were cut back, 4 bases at V and 3 bases at J, with 13 bases in the middle. The CDR3 is 14 amino acids. Germline loops: CDR1 MGHRA, CDR2 YSYEKL.